Listed here are 14 T cell receptor beta chains from one sample, sequenced in a study of blood T cell repertoires in COVID-19. The data were produced by immunoSEQ multiplex PCR, yet TCRdb's version contains in-frame clones alone and is incomplete. The sample shows under 170,000 clones, 87% of them seen only once. Sequencing input: peripheral blood. These receptors came from an older woman with active or convalescent COVID-19.

The chain links TRBV4-1 to TRBJ1-2; D may be TRBD1 (6 bases). Germline V gives CDR1 MGHRA, CDR2 YSYEKL. The V gene lost 3 bases and the J gene lost 2 bases, with 10 bases spanning the gap. The CDR3 consists of 14 residues. CDR3 residues: CASSHPDSNYGYTF. In nucleotides, the CDR3 is TGCGCCAGCAGCCACCCGGACAGCAACTATGGCTACACCTTC.

The genes are TRBV9 and TRBJ1-2; D perhaps matches TRBD1 (6 bases). Germline CDR1 and CDR2: SGDLS and YYNGEE. There are 23 residues in the CDR3. V lost 0 bases to trimming and J lost 0 bases, with 33 bases between them. CDR3 bases: TGTGCCAGCAGCGTAGAGGGCCGGGGAGGGACGCGCCAGAGAGGGACATCTAACTATGGCTACACCTTC. Translated: CASSVEGRGGTRQRGTSNYGYTF.

V usage is TRBV19 and J usage is TRBJ2-5, with 9 bases fitting TRBD1. The V segment lost 5 bases and the J segment 0 bases; nucleotides outside the gene matches: 4. The CDR3 is 15 residues long. Germline CDR1 reads LNHDA; CDR2 reads SQIVND (reference sequence). The CDR3 DNA is TGTGCCAGTAGTGGACAGGGGCCAAACCAAGAGACCCAGTACTTC. This translates into CASSGQGPNQETQYF.

This clone showed up just once. CDR3 sequence (DNA): TGTGCCAGCAGCCAAGCGACTAGCGGGGGGCGCTACGAGCAGTACTTC. The encoded protein is CASSQATSGGRYEQYF. The gene calls are TRBV3-1 (or the pseudogene TRBV3-2) and TRBJ2-7; 13 nucleotides agree with TRBD2. V lost 1 base and J lost 3; bases outside the gene matches: 3. This CDR3 is built from 16 residues. The germline V gene encodes CDR1 LGHDT and CDR2 YNNKEL (reference sequence).

The chain recombines TRBV5-1 with TRBJ2-5, with a tentative D call TRBD1 (5 bases). Looked up from germline, CDR1 is SGHRS and CDR2 is YFSETQ. CDR3 length: 15 residues. V lost 0 bases and J 1 base, leaving 10 bases between the germline ends. Written as DNA, the CDR3 is TGCGCCAGCAGCTTGGGGGGCTCGGGCCAAGAGACCCAGTACTTC. This sequence encodes CASSLGGSGQETQYF.

The CDR3 region is CASSKDRHRDSPLHF. The CDR3 bases are TGTGCCAGCAGCAAGGACAGGCATAGGGATTCACCCCTCCACTTT. The J gene is TRBJ1-6, the V gene TRBV3-1 (or the pseudogene TRBV3-2), with TRBD1 matching over 7 bases. Trimming took 5 bases from V and 8 from J; bases not matched to a gene: 9. The CDR3 runs 15 residues. CDR1 is LGHDT and CDR2 is YNNKEL in the germline V gene (reference sequence).

This clone appeared a single time. The chain combines TRBV6-6 with TRBJ1-1; 7 positions agree with TRBD1. The CDR3 has 12 amino acids. With V trimmed by 5 bases and J by 8 bases, 5 bases remained unmatched. In germline, CDR1 is MNHNY, CDR2 SVGAGI (reference sequence). The CDR3 region is CASSNRDSEAFF. CDR3 nucleotides: TGTGCCAGCAGTAATCGGGACAGCGAAGCTTTCTTT.

The chain is built from TRBV5-1 and TRBJ1-3, with TRBD1 identical over 9 bases. Per germline, CDR1 SGHRS and CDR2 YFSETQ. The CDR3 covers 14 residues. The V segment lost 4 bases and the J segment 4 bases; nucleotides outside the gene matches: 3. The CDR3 bases are TGCGCCAGCAGCATCGGGACAGGGGGAAACACCATATATTTT. Translated: CASSIGTGGNTIYF.

This clone was detected only a few times. The chain combines TRBV28 with TRBJ1-2; 7 bases line up with TRBD1. Trimming cost V 6 bases and J 2 bases; bases outside gene matches: 3. This CDR3 has 13 residues. Germline CDR1 reads MDHEN; CDR2 reads SYDVKM. CDR3 DNA: TGTGCCAGCAGCTTGGGACAGAACTATGGCTACACCTTC. Its translation: CASSLGQNYGYTF.

V gene TRBV3-1 (or the pseudogene TRBV3-2) combines with J gene TRBJ1-1, with 7 bases aligning to TRBD1. From germline, CDR1 is LGHDT and CDR2 YNNKEL (reference sequence). This CDR3 has 13 amino acids. After removal of 4 bases from V and 2 bases from J, the junction contained 1 base not matched to a gene. CDR3 region: CASSPGGNTEAFF. CDR3 coding DNA: TGTGCCAGCAGCCCAGGGGGAAACACTGAAGCTTTCTTT.

V gene TRBV19 combines with J gene TRBJ2-7; D is perhaps TRBD2 (5 bases). In germline, CDR1 is LNHDA, CDR2 SQIVND (reference sequence). The length of the CDR3 is 16 residues. V dropped 1 base and J dropped 4 bases, with 17 bases sitting between them. CDR3 nucleotides: TGTGCCAGTAGTATAGCCTTGATCGGGATCGGGTACGAGCAGTACTTC. The encoded protein is CASSIALIGIGYEQYF.

The rearrangement uses TRBV14 and TRBJ2-5; tentatively, D is TRBD2 (6 bases). With 1 base removed from V and 1 base from J, the gap between germline ends came to 10 bases. This CDR3 has 15 residues. Germline CDR1 reads SGHDN; CDR2 reads FVKESK. CDR3 region: CASSQAGVRQETQYF. CDR3 bases: TGTGCCAGCAGCCAAGCGGGGGTCCGCCAAGAGACCCAGTACTTC.

The chain employs TRBV18 and TRBJ2-1, with 8 positions matching TRBD2. This CDR3 spans 15 amino acids. V trimming: 3 bases; J trimming: 7 bases; junction bases outside the gene matches: 8. Germline assignment: CDR1 KGHSH and CDR2 LQKENI. The CDR3 protein is CASSPSGGPMNEQFF. The CDR3 DNA reads as TGTGCCAGCTCACCCTCGGGGGGGCCGATGAATGAGCAGTTCTTC.

The chain is built from TRBV7-9 and TRBJ2-3; D unclear. V was pared by 3 bases and J by 2 bases, with 6 bases between. Germline V gene lookup returns CDR1 SEHNR and CDR2 FQNEAQ (reference sequence). This CDR3 has 13 amino acids. The CDR3 region is CASSLRITDTQYF. CDR3 nucleotide sequence: TGTGCCAGCAGCTTGCGTATCACAGATACGCAGTATTTT.